The present entry profiles one T cell receptor (beta chain) with its context. The antigen remains unidentified. This sample is part of a study of T-cell memory formation after mild COVID-19. Study results and caveats: Day 15 to 85 contracting clones showed balanced CD4/CD8; day 15 to 37 expanders favored CD4+.

The CDR3 is 15 amino acids. V was trimmed by 4 bases and J by 1 base, leaving 12 bases between them. Germline CDR1 is MGHRA and CDR2 is YSYEKL. TCRdb re-called the 5' RACE reads with MiXCR, one entry per CDR3 protein. Of 450,000 to 650,000 distinct CDR3 sequences in the sample, less than 25% were seen once. The specimen sequenced was PBMCs or a T cell subset sorted from them (not recorded which). This sequence was found in an adult woman who had mild COVID-19 (a few samples of this study predate the infection). Cell type and time point are not known. The gene calls are TRBV4-1 and TRBJ2-3; possible D gene TRBD2, 5 bases. The CDR3 DNA is TGCGCCAGCAGCCTCGGGATGACTCGCACAGATACGCAGTATTTT. It specifies CASSLGMTRTDTQYF.